This TCR beta chain was identified during a study of blood T cell repertoires in COVID-19. Study overall: T cells, B-cell-depleted T cells, or PBMCs provided the cDNA or gDNA that served as material.

The CDR3 has 17 residues. Unmatched junction bases numbered 11, after V lost 5 bases and J lost 0 bases. Germline CDR1 is SGHTA and CDR2 is FQGNSA. As originally analysed: Amplification of reference gene primers was used by the study to estimate nucleated cell counts. Sequencing used immunoSEQ multiplex PCR; TCRdb keeps in-frame clones, though not all of them. V, J and clone size are those of that table, while D and trimming were read from the DNA. The sample lists about 150,000 clones, around 85% seen once, with 3% in the top ten. Sample: peripheral blood. The clonotype comes from a woman aged 80 or over with acute or convalescent COVID-19. The chain carries TRBV7-2 and TRBJ1-2; TRBD1 aligns across 8 bases. CDR3 loop: CASSGTTGAAANYGYTF. In DNA form, the CDR3 reads TGTGCCAGCAGCGGCACGACAGGGGCCGCAGCTAACTATGGCTACACCTTC.